This T cell receptor (beta chain) originates from a study of CXCR3-negative and CXCR3-positive naive CD8 T cells (dated by TCRdb to between 2018 and 2021). General notes on the study: In total, about 150 million TRB reads were obtained, corresponding to roughly 1.5 +/- 0.3 million reads per library. TRBV-TRBJ cluster analysis included naive subsets from about five donors and memory cells from 3 donors. Diversity and physicochemical repertoire analyses covered about a dozen donors pooled from two independent experiments.

General conclusions and limits of the study: CXCR3 expression partially decreased after cryopreservation, so most assays used freshly isolated PBMCs. Within the same donor, TRBV-TRBJ usage looked similar between naive CXCR3-negative and CXCR3-positive cells, but memory cells had distinct patterns. Both naive subsets had comparably high repertoire diversity, while memory CD8+ T cells had much lower repertoire diversity. Compared with CXCR3-negative naive cells, CXCR3-positive naive cells had TRB CDR3s with higher hydrophobicity (lower Kidera factor 4), lower energy, and higher strength and volume indices. Because surface CD5, which is linked to self-reactivity in mice, was comparable between the naive subsets, TCR interaction strength was also inferred from TRB CDR3 physicochemical properties.

Worth noting for this clonotype: Its antigen specificity is not known.

Sequencing relied on a NextSeq 550. The Human TCR Profiling Kit (MiLaboratory) was used to prepare UMI-labeled 5' RACE TRB cDNA libraries. The full amount of extracted RNA was used for cDNA synthesis, and the full amount of resulting cDNA was used for PCR amplification. Libraries were prepared in parallel with an identical number of PCR cycles. The original methods were these. With a minimum of two reads required per UMI, MIGEC and MiXCR pulled out about 52,000 +/- 9,100 unique UMI-labeled TRB cDNA molecules from each library. An average of approximately 40,000 +/- 10,000 functional in-frame TRB CDR3 nucleotide clonotypes without stop codons was found per library. After downsampling to 5000 UMI-labeled TRB molecules per sample, diversity metrics such as normalized Shannon-Wiener and Chao1 were calculated in VDJtools. VDJtools was used to calculate clonotype-size-weighted physicochemical properties of the central five CDR3 residues, namely interaction energy, strength, volume and Kidera factor 4. Each entry corresponds to one CDR3 protein sequence from reads that TCRdb reprocessed, and DNA is not given. The V and J calls shown here were made by TCRdb, not taken from the authors' results. This sample's clone table shows around 50,000 distinct CDR3 sequences. Roughly 1.6% of the sample is in the top ten clones.

For every CD8+ T cell subset, approximately 300,000 cells were flow-sorted straight into RLT lysis buffer, and each subset was sorted in triplicate. To exclude memory contaminants, naive CD8+ T cells were stringently defined as CD45RO-CCR7+CD27+CD95-. Peripheral blood mononuclear cells were isolated from buffy coats by standard density gradient centrifugation. A FACSAria III was used to flow-sort naive CD8+ T cells into CXCR3-negative and CXCR3-positive populations. Total RNA was extracted from sorted cells with an RNeasy Mini Kit. The receptor comes from a human donor in good health. Some clones in this sample may be carry-over from other donors' samples. The specimen sequenced was naive CXCR3- CD8+ T cells from blood. What this sample's cell subset or site label stands for: CD45RO-CCR7+CD27+CD95- naive CD8+ T cells lacking CXCR3 (TNR3-).

CDR3 loop: CASSQDRASGGGYGETQYF. The chain joins TRBV14 to TRBJ2-5; TCRdb returns TRBD2, unconfirmable since there is no DNA. From the cysteine up to the phenylalanine, the CDR3 has a length of 19 residues. This entry has no DNA. CDR1 and CDR2 are read off the germline V gene as SGHDN and FVKESK.